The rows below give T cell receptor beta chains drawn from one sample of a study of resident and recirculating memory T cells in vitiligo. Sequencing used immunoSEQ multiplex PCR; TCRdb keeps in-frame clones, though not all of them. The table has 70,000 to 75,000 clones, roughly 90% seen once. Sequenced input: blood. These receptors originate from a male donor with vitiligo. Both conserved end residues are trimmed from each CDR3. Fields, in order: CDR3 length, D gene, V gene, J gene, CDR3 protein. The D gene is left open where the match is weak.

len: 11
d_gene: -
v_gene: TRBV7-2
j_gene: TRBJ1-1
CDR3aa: ASSPVTHTEAF

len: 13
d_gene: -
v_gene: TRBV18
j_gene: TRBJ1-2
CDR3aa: ASSPTTGKNYGYT

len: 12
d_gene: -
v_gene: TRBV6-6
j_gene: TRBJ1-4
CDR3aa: ASRERIGPPKLF

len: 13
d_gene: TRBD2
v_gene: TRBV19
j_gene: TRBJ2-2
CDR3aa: ASSRLAGNTGELF

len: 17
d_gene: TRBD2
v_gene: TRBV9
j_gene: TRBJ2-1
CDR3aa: ASSVAVLAGFTTYNEQF

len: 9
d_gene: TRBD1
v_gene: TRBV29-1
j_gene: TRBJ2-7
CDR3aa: SATTGFEQY

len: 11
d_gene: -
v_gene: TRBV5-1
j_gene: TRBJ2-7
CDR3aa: ASSHDRTYEQY

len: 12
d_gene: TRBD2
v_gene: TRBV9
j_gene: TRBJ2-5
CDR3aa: ASSPITSEETQY

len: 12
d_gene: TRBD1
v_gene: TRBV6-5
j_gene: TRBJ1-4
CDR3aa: ASSFRGLRGKLF

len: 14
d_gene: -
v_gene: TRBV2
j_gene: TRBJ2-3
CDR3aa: ASSEGAGAPTDTQY

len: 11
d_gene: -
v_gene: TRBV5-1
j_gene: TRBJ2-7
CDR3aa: ASSLPDTYEQY

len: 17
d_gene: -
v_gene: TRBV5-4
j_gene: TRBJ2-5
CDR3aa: ASSLGVAQGKTLKETQY

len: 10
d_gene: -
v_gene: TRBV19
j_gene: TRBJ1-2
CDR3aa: ASRTDTYGYT

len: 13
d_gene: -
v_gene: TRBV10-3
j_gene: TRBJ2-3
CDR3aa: AISQLGGGTDTQY

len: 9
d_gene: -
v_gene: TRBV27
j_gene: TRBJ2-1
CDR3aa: ASIGPNEQF

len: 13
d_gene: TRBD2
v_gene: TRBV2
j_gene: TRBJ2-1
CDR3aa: ASTARASGGGEQF

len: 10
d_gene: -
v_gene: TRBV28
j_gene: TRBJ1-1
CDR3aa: ASRPPGIEAF

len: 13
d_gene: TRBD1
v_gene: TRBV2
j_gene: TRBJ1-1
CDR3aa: ASKEILTGYTEAF

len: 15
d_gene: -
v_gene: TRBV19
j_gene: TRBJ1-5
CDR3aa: ASWGGASQLGNQPQH

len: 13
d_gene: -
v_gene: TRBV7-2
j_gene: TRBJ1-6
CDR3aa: ASSLAGGMNSPLH

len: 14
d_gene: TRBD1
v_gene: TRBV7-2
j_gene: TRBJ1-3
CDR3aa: ASSLAGTDSGNTIY

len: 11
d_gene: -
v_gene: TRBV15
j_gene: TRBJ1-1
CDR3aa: ATSRELNTEAF

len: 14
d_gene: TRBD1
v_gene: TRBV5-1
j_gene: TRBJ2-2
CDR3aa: ASSSGQYANTGELF

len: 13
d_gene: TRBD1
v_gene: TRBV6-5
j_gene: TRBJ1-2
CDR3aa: ASSSSTGMYYGYT

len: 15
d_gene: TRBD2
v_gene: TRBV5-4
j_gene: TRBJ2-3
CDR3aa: ASSLGTSGRGTDTQY

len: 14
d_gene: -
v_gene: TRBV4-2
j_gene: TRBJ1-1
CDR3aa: ASSQDPGQPAQGAF

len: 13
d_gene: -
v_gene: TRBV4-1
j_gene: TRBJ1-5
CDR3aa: ASSQGRGVGQPQH

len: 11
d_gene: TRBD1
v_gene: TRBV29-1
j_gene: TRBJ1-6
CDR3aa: SVRDRGLSPLH